These T cell receptor beta chains were read from a single sample in a study of cytomegalovirus exposure and HLA in healthy donors. Using immunoSEQ multiplex PCR, the repertoire was profiled, and TCRdb retains in-frame clones only, with some absent. The sample lists about 180,000 clones, roughly 80% seen once, with around 6% in the top ten. The sample consisted of PBMCs. The receptors derive from a middle-aged man in good health and CMV-seronegative. Each CDR3 is given with its conserved first and last residue. The D gene is left open where the match is weak. The size entry is marked missing in some rows and otherwise reads once, few, many or a size class.

d_call	j_call	clone_size	v_call	cdr3_nt	cdr3_aa
-	TRBJ1-5	-	TRBV7-2	TGTGCCAGCAGCTTAGCGAACAGGGAACAGCCCCAGCATTTT	CASSLANREQPQHF
-	TRBJ1-2	-	TRBV5-5	TGTGCCAGCAGCTTGGCCGGCGGATCTAACTATGGCTACACCTTC	CASSLAGGSNYGYTF
TRBD2	TRBJ2-1	-	TRBV29-1	TGCAGCGTTGAAGATCCTAGCGGGAGCCGTGGGAATGAGCAGTTCTTC	CSVEDPSGSRGNEQFF
-	TRBJ1-4	-	TRBV2	TGTGCCAGCAGTGGCCAGACAGTCTCCAATGAAAAACTGTTTTTT	CASSGQTVSNEKLFF
TRBD1	TRBJ1-5	-	TRBV7-9	TGTGCCAGCAGCTTAGAGGGGACAGCCAATCAGCCCCAGCATTTT	CASSLEGTANQPQHF
TRBD1	TRBJ1-2	-	TRBV18	TGTGCCAGCTCACCCCTCGGACAGGGAGCTAACTATGGCTACACCTTC	CASSPLGQGANYGYTF
TRBD1	TRBJ1-6	-	TRBV6-1	TGTGCCAGCAGCTTGGACAGGGTCGGCTCACCCCTCCACTTT	CASSLDRVGSPLHF
-	TRBJ2-2	-	TRBV5-1	TGCGCCAGCAGCGCCCTCCGGATGGGAGTCGGGGAGCTGTTTTTT	CASSALRMGVGELFF
-	TRBJ2-6	-	TRBV7-3	TGTGCCAGCAGCTTAAACCGGTTCCGAAACTCTGGGGCCAACGTCCTGACTTTC	CASSLNRFRNSGANVLTF
TRBD1	TRBJ2-2	few	TRBV29-1	TGCAGCGTTGGGACAGGGGGTATCGGGGAGCTGTTTTTT	CSVGTGGIGELFF
-	TRBJ1-1	-	TRBV5-4	TGTGCCAGCAGCTTGGGACAGGATCGGGACGCTGAAGCTTTCTTT	CASSLGQDRDAEAFF
-	TRBJ1-5	-	TRBV7-9	TGTGCCAGCAGCTTAGCGGGACTCAATCAGCCCCAGCATTTT	CASSLAGLNQPQHF
-	TRBJ2-7	-	TRBV5-1	TGCGCCAGCAGCCCGACGACTAGTGGGTACGAGCAGTACTTC	CASSPTTSGYEQYF
TRBD1	TRBJ1-2	-	TRBV14	TGTGCCAGCAGCCCAGCCAACAGGGGGCCGGGAGGCTACACCTTC	CASSPANRGPGGYTF
TRBD1	TRBJ1-1	-	TRBV14	TGTGCCAGCAGCCTCGCGACAGGGATGAACACTGAAGCTTTCTTT	CASSLATGMNTEAFF
-	TRBJ2-7	-	TRBV7-9	TGTGCCAGCAGCCTTGGGCAGAGTAATTCCTACGAGCAGTACTTC	CASSLGQSNSYEQYF
-	TRBJ2-7	-	TRBV5-1	TGCGCCAGCAGCCCCCAAGGGGCCGACGAGCAGTACTTC	CASSPQGADEQYF
TRBD1	TRBJ2-7	-	TRBV12-5	TGTGCTAGTGGTTCTCTCCCGCGGGGGACAGGGAGCTACGAGCAGTACTTC	CASGSLPRGTGSYEQYF
-	TRBJ2-3	-	TRBV30	TGTGCCTGGAGTCCGGGGGACTGGAGGTACGGGCCAGATACGCAGTATTTT	CAWSPGDWRYGPDTQYF
-	TRBJ1-2	once	TRBV9	TGTGCCAGCAGCAACCCCCGGGGATATGGCTACACCTTC	CASSNPRGYGYTF
TRBD1	TRBJ2-7	-	TRBV5-1	TGCGCCAGCAGCCCTAGGACAGGGGTCTCCTACGAGCAGTACTTC	CASSPRTGVSYEQYF
TRBD1	TRBJ1-1	once	TRBV18	TGTGCCAGCTCACCACCGGGGACAGGGCCTATGAACACTGAAGCTTTCTTT	CASSPPGTGPMNTEAFF
-	TRBJ2-7	once	TRBV6-1	TGTGCCAGCAGTGCTCACCGGGATCGGGGGTACGAGCAGTACTTC	CASSAHRDRGYEQYF
TRBD2	TRBJ2-7	-	TRBV9	TGTGCCAGCAGCTTAACTAGCGGGAGCGTCGACGAGCAGTACTTC	CASSLTSGSVDEQYF
TRBD2	TRBJ2-5	-	TRBV11-2	TGTGCCAGCAGCTTAGGAGCGGGGGTAGAGACCCAGTACTTC	CASSLGAGVETQYF
-	TRBJ1-2	-	TRBV10-3	TGTGCCATCAGTGAGTCACCAGGGCCCCGTAATGGCTACACCTTC	CAISESPGPRNGYTF
-	TRBJ2-1	-	TRBV7-6	TGTGCCAGCAGCCCACGGACTGGCTCCTACAATGAGCAGTTCTTC	CASSPRTGSYNEQFF
TRBD1	TRBJ1-3	-	TRBV6-5	TGTGCCAGCAGTGCAACCGGGACAGGGGGAAACACCATATATTTT	CASSATGTGGNTIYF
-	TRBJ1-1	few	TRBV5-6	TGTGCCAGCAGCTTAGGGAGGACGGAAACTGAAGCTTTCTTT	CASSLGRTETEAFF
-	TRBJ2-5	-	TRBV7-6	TGTGCCAGCAGCCCCAGCCTAGGGGGGGGCCAAGAGACCCAGTACTTC	CASSPSLGGGQETQYF
TRBD2	TRBJ2-3	-	TRBV5-5	TGTGCCAGCAGCATGTATAGCGGGGCAGATACGCAGTATTTT	CASSMYSGADTQYF
-	TRBJ1-3	-	TRBV7-2	TGTGCCAGCAGCTCCCAGACAGCCCTCTCTGGAAACACCATATATTTT	CASSSQTALSGNTIYF
-	TRBJ1-4	-	TRBV7-2	TGTGCCAGCAGCTTGGTCAGGAGGGCAACTAATGAAAAACTGTTTTTT	CASSLVRRATNEKLFF
TRBD1	TRBJ1-6	-	TRBV27	TGTGCCAGCAGTTTAATATCCGGGACAGGGGCAAATTCACCCCTCCACTTT	CASSLISGTGANSPLHF
TRBD2	TRBJ2-2	once	TRBV6-5	TGTGCCAGCAGTTCGGGGGGGGCAAACACCGGGGAGCTGTTTTTT	CASSSGGANTGELFF
-	TRBJ1-6	-	TRBV7-2	TGTGCCAGCAGCCTCAGGGGTAATAATTCACCCCTCCACTTT	CASSLRGNNSPLHF
TRBD1	TRBJ1-5	-	TRBV5-5	TGTGCCAGCAGCCGGACAGGGGATCAGCCCCAGCATTTT	CASSRTGDQPQHF
TRBD1	TRBJ1-2	-	TRBV29-1	TGCAGCGCCCAAAAGACAGGGGGAGGCTACACCTTC	CSAQKTGGGYTF
-	TRBJ1-1	-	TRBV29-1	TGCAGCGTTAACCTATTGAACACTGAAGCTTTCTTT	CSVNLLNTEAFF
-	TRBJ1-1	-	TRBV2	TGTGCCAGCACGCAGGGGAGTACTGAAGCTTTCTTT	CASTQGSTEAFF
-	TRBJ2-7	once	TRBV5-4	TGTGCCAGCAGCTTGGGTCCGGGGAGAATAAGCGACGAGCAGTACTTC	CASSLGPGRISDEQYF